One TCR beta chain is described in this entry. The data belong to a study of blood T cell repertoires in COVID-19. About the research overall: The samples span acute and convalescent COVID-19 from the United States, Italy and Spain. PBMCs, B-cell-depleted T cells, or T cells provided the cDNA or gDNA that made up the material.

Study processing details: From reference gene primer amplification, estimates of nucleated cell counts were derived. Sequencing used immunoSEQ multiplex PCR; TCRdb keeps in-frame clones, though not all of them. From that table come the V and J calls and clone size; the DNA was used to work out D and trimming. The sample has hundreds of thousands of clones, more than 80% seen once. Losses at the gene ends were 6 bases for V and 9 bases for J; bases not matched to a gene: 9. From germline, CDR1 is MNHEY and CDR2 SMNVEV (reference sequence). The CDR3 extends over 14 amino acids. This chain links TRBV27 with TRBJ1-5, with 9 bases fitting TRBD1. This sequence was found in a woman younger than 45 with active or convalescent COVID-19. Source material: peripheral blood. The CDR3 DNA reads as TGTGCCAGCAGGACGGACAGGGGCAGTGGGCCCCAGCATTTT. Its translation: CASRTDRGSGPQHF.